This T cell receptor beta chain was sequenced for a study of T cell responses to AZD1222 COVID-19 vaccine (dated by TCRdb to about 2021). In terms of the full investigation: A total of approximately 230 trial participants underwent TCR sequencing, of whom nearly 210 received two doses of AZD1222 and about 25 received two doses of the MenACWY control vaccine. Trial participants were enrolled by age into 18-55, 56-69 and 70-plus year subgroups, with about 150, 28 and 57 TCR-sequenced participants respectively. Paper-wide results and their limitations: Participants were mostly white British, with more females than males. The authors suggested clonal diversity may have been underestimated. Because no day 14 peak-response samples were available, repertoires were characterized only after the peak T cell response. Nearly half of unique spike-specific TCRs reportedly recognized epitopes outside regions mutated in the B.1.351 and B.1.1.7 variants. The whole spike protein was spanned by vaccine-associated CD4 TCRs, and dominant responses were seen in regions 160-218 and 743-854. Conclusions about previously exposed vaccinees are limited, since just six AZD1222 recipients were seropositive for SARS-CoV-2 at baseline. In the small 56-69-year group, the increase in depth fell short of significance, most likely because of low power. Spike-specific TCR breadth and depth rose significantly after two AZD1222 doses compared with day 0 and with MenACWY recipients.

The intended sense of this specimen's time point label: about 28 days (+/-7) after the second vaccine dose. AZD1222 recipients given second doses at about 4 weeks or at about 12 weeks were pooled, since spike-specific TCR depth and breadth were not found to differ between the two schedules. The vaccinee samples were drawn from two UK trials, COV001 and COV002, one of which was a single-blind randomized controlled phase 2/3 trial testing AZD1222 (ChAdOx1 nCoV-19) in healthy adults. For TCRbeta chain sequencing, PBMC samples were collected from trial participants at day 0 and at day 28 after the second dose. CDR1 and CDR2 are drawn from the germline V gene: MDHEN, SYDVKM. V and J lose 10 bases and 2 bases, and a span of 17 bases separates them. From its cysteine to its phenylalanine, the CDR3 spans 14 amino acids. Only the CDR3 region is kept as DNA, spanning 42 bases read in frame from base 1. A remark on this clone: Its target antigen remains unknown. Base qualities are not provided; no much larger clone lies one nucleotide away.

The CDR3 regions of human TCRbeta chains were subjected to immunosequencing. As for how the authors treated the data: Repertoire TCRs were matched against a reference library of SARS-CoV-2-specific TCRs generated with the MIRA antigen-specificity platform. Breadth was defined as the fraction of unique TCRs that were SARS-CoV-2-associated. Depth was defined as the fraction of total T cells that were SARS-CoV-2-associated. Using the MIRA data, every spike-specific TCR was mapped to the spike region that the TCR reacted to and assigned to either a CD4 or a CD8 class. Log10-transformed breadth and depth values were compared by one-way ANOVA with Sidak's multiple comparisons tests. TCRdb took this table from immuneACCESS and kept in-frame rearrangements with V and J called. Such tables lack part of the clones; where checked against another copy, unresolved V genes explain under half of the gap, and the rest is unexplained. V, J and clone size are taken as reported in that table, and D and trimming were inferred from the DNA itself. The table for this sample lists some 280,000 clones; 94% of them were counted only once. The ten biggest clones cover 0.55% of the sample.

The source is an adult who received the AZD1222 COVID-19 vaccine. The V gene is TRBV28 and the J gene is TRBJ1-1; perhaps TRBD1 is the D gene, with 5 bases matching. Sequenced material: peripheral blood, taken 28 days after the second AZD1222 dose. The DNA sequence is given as TGTGCCACCGTCGAGACAGACCCTAACACTGAAGCTTTCTTT. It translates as CATVETDPNTEAFF.